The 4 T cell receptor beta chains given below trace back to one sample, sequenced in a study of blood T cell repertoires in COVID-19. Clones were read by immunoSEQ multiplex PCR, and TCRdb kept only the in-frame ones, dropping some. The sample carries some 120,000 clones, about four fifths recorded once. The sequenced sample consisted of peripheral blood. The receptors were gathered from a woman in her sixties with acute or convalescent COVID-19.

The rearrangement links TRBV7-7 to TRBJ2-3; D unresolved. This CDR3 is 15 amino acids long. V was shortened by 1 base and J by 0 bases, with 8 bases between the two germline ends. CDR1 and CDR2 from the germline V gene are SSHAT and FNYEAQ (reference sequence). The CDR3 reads CASSLGVGSTDTQYF. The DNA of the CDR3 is TGTGCCAGCAGCTTAGGTGTCGGTAGCACAGATACGCAGTATTTT.

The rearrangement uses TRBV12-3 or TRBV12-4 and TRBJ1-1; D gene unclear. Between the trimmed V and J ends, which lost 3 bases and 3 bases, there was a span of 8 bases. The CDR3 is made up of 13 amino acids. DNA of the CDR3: TGTGCCAGCAGTTTTGGGAGAGACACTGAAGCTTTCTTT. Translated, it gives CASSFGRDTEAFF.

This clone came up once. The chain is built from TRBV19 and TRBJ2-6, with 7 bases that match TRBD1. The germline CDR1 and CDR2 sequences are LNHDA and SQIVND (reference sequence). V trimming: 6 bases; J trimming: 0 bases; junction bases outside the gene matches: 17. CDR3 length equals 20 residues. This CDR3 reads CASSPKLKTGLLSGANVLTF. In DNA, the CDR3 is TGTGCCAGTAGCCCTAAGCTGAAGACAGGGCTCCTCTCTGGGGCCAACGTCCTGACTTTC.

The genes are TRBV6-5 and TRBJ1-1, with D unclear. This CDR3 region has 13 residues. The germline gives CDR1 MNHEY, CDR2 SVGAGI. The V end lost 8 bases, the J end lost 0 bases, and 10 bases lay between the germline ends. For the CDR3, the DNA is TGTGCCAGCGTTGACACGCTGAACACTGAAGCTTTCTTT. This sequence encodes CASVDTLNTEAFF.